One T cell receptor beta chain is described in this entry. The sample belongs to a study of blood T cell repertoires in COVID-19. The CDR3 loop spans 12 amino acids. The germline V gene encodes CDR1 MDHEN and CDR2 SYDVKM. V was pared by 11 bases and J by 4 bases, with 14 bases between. Clones were sequenced by immunoSEQ multiplex PCR, and TCRdb holds only the in-frame ones, with some missing. The sample contains about 220,000 clones, around 86% of which appear only once. V and J are TRBV28 and TRBJ1-1; a weak D match, TRBD1 (6 bases). The TCR was taken from a man aged 25-45 years who had recovered from COVID-19. The sample was peripheral blood. The CDR3, as DNA: TGTGCCCTTGGGGGCGGGAGCACTGAAGCTTTCTTT. It specifies CALGGGSTEAFF.